This entry is about one T cell receptor beta chain. Its antigen is still unknown. This specimen belongs to a study of lymphopenia after photon versus proton radiotherapy. Findings and limits, study-wide: Oligoclonal CD8+ Temra expansion after nadir drove photon patients' diversity drop. Under photons, naive T cells and diversity fell while effector/memory populations rose.

Sequenced by immunoSEQ multiplex PCR; TCRdb stores in-frame clones only, minus some. The data hold 50,000 to 70,000 clones, with 87% observed a single time. This CDR3 spans 11 amino acids. With 4 bases removed from V and 5 bases from J, the gap between germline ends came to 5 bases. Germline assignment: CDR1 SQVTM and CDR2 ANQGSEA. The TCR comes from a man older than 75 with esophageal cancer. This sequence joins TRBV29-1 and TRBJ1-4; no firm D call. The sequenced sample was peripheral blood, obtained from a patient treated with proton-based radiotherapy. The CDR3 DNA sequence: TGCAGCGTTGGAGGGAATGAAAAACTGTTTTTT. The encoded protein is CSVGGNEKLFF.